This TCR beta chain originates from a study of CD8 T cells in Susac syndrome. The overall study: Among the sequenced Susac syndrome patients, over five had active disease while 8 or 9 were in remission. General study points: It was acknowledged in the study that the number of individuals who were included in its TCR sequencing and HLA analysis was relatively small.

This CDR3 contains 13 residues. Per germline, CDR1 GTSNPN and CDR2 SVGIG (reference sequence). The V gene lost 0 bases and the J gene lost 7 bases, with 10 bases spanning the gap. Points on this clonotype: Its antigen remains unknown.

After extraction with the RNeasy kit, about 0.5 to 1 ug of the RNA was reverse transcribed using random hexamers. By means of immunoSEQ multiplex PCR, TCR beta CDR3 spanning 54 Vbeta and 13 Jbeta underwent amplification. In TCRdb, the immunoSEQ multiplex PCR reads were re-called with MiXCR into one record per CDR3 protein. The sample has about 240,000 distinct CDR3 sequences; about 95% are singletons. The diagnostic criteria for definite or probable disease, as recently defined, were met by the patients with Susac syndrome. This receptor was identified in a human donor with Susac syndrome. Sample: CD4+ T cells from PBMCs. The V call is TRBV30, the J call TRBJ1-5, with unresolved D. This CDR3 reads CAWSVRGEQPQHF. The CDR3, as DNA: TGTGCCTGGAGTGTACGAGGAGAACAGCCCCAGCATTTT.